This entry describes one T cell receptor (beta chain). This clonotype was detected only a few times. Base qualities are not recorded, but no much larger clone differs from it by a single base. What this sample's treatment or condition label stands for: live attenuated yellow fever vaccine strain. PBMCs were isolated from peripheral blood using a standard Ficoll-Paque protocol. With anti-CD3 and anti-CD8 staining plus a dextramer loaded with the yellow fever NS4B epitope peptide, the researchers sorted epitope-specific CD8 T cells. TriZol was used to extract RNA from bulk PBMCs, from CD4 and CD8 fractions, and from dextramer-positive and dextramer-negative fractions. Synthesis of TCR cDNA relied on 5'RACE template switching, a step that introduced a universal primer site along with unique molecular identifiers. Priming for cDNA synthesis came from both the TCR alpha and TCR beta constant segments. Libraries were amplified in two PCR steps, with sample barcodes and sequencing adapters added in the second step. Sequencing of libraries was performed on Illumina HiSeq 2500 (2x100 bp) or NovaSeq (2x150 bp). The study's processing was this. Demultiplexing of reads and collapsing into UMI consensus sequences were performed with MIGEC, and V(D)J alignment was carried out with MiXCR. Vaccine-responding clonotypes were identified with edgeR using replicate PBMC samples, with FDR below 0.01 and a log2 fold change above 5 up to day 15 being required. CD4 or CD8 identity was assigned to each bulk clonotype according to whether the clonotype was present at higher abundance in the sequenced CD4 repertoire or the sequenced CD8 repertoire. A clonotype counted as NS4B-specific if enriched at least 10-fold in dextramer-positive versus dextramer-negative fractions, with CD4-biased clonotypes left out. TCRdb handled the public reads itself, with Q25 trimming in fastp and clone calling in MiXCR, and kept productive beta chains. A single entry per CDR3 protein holds the most common genes and DNA from its merged rows. TCRdb, rather than the study authors, made the V and J calls. This sample is represented by roughly 96,000 distinct CDR3 sequences; roughly 8.2% of them were singletons. The ten largest clones represent around 17% of the sample.

This entry belongs to a study of T cells after yellow fever vaccination (dated by TCRdb to the late 2010s). Study-wide context: Libraries from fractions with low cell numbers were prepared with the SMART-Seq v4 Ultra Low Input RNA kit. Two healthy male donors, one aged 18 to 30 and one aged 30 to 40 years, made up the cohort. To follow T-cell clones before and after both primary and booster YFV17D yellow fever vaccination, bulk TCR alpha and beta repertoires underwent longitudinal sequencing. Bulk PBMC replicates and cell subsets were isolated from blood drawn at multiple timepoints before and after both primary and secondary immunization.

There are 13 amino acids in the CDR3, from cysteine to phenylalanine inclusive. Kept here is only the CDR3 DNA, which spans 39 bases and is read in frame from base 1. Trimming removed 4 bases from V and 4 bases from J, leaving 7 bases between the germline ends. CDR1 and CDR2 were assigned from the germline V gene as SGHTA and FQGTGA. Study-level results and caveats: Compared with the primary T-cell response, the secondary T-cell response was faster but weaker, reaching its peak on day 5 rather than on day 15. Computational filtering was required because FACS-sorted repertoires could contain abundant contaminating clonotypes from the bulk population. After the booster, most clones that had expanded after primary vaccination were detected again (nearly 97% of CD4 and under 90% of CD8), suggesting broad maintenance of memory. A small fraction of clonotypes showed up in both the CD4 and CD8 compartments, probably as a result of convergent recombination. The study included only a couple of donors, which limits how far the findings can be generalized.

The TCR comes from a man aged 18 to 35 who received the YFV17D yellow fever vaccine. The V and J genes are TRBV7-3 and TRBJ2-2; the D gene lacks a confident call. The sequencing here drew on CD8+ T cells not binding an NS4B(214-222) dextramer, sorted from PBMCs, taken roughly 14 days after the first yellow fever vaccination. The sample's cell subset or site label, decoded: NS4B epitope dextramer-negative CD8 T cells. The bases read TGTGCCAGCAGCTCCCCGTCCACCGGGGAGCTGTTTTTT. Its translation reads: CASSSPSTGELFF.